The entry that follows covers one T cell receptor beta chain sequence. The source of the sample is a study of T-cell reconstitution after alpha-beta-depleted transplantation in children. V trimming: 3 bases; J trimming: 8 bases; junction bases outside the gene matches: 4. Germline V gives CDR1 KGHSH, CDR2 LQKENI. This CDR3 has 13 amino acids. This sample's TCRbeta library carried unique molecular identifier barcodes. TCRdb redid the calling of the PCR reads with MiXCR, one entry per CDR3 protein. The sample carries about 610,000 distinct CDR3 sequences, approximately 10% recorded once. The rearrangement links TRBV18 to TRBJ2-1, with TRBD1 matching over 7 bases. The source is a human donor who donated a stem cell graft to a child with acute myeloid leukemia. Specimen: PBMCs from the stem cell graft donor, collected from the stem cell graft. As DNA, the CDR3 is TGTGCCAGCTCACCCCGACAGGGCGATGAGCAGTTCTTC. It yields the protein CASSPRQGDEQFF.